This entry lists 27 T cell receptor beta chains sequenced from one sample in a study of identical twins. TCRdb independently ran MiXCR on the 5' RACE reads; one entry per CDR3 protein. Among roughly 1,500,000 distinct CDR3 sequences, roughly 35% were seen once, and the ten largest hold about 0.27%. The sequencing sample was made of cord blood. These receptor sequences come from a newborn girl in good health.

This clonotype was recorded many times. V and J are TRBV29-1 and TRBJ2-7, with TRBD2 identical over 12 bases. CDR1 and CDR2 from the germline V gene are SQVTM and ANQGSEA. Trimming removed 6 bases from V and 5 bases from J; junction bases left unmatched: 11. This CDR3 has 15 residues. CDR3 bases: TGCAGCGTCTCCTCCTGGGGGACTAGCGGGCACGAGCAGTACTTC. It yields the protein CSVSSWGTSGHEQYF.

The chain's CDR3 is CASSLDQFQYGYTF. CDR3 nucleotides: TGTGCCAGCAGCTTGGACCAGTTTCAGTATGGCTACACCTTC. This rearrangement joins TRBV5-4 to TRBJ1-2; D gene uncertain. V lost 0 bases and J lost 5, with 11 bases in between. Per germline, CDR1 SGHNT and CDR2 YYREEE (reference sequence). This CDR3 spans 14 amino acids.

The chain carries TRBV3-1 and TRBJ2-1; possibly TRBD2 for D (6 bases). The J call may be faulty, since TRBJ2-7 better matches the DNA end. This CDR3 has 18 residues. The germline V gene has CDR1 LGHDT and CDR2 YNNKEL (reference sequence). In DNA, the CDR3 is TGTGCCAGCAGGAGTTCGGCTAGCGAAGGAAGCTCCTACAATGAGCAGTACTTC. It is translated as CASRSSASEGSSYNEQYF.

V and J are TRBV3-1 and TRBJ1-2, with 9 bases identical to TRBD1. The CDR3 runs 19 residues. The trim removed 2 bases at V and 0 bases at J, leaving 13 bases unmatched. Per the germline V gene, CDR1 is LGHDT and CDR2 is YNNKEL (reference sequence). This chain's CDR3 is CASSQSGETGGSANYGYTF. The CDR3 nucleotides are TGTGCCAGCAGCCAATCAGGGGAGACAGGGGGGTCGGCTAACTATGGCTACACCTTC.

The table lists this clonotype with a few counts. The chain joins TRBV28 to TRBJ2-7; D is possibly TRBD1 (5 bases). Per the germline V gene, CDR1 is MDHEN and CDR2 is SYDVKM. The V end lost 3 bases, the J end lost 1 base, and 10 bases lay between the germline ends. The CDR3 runs to 14 residues. This CDR3 is CASSLGQISYEQYF. Here the CDR3 DNA reads TGTGCCAGCAGTTTGGGGCAGATTTCCTACGAGCAGTACTTC.

The chain couples TRBV10-3 to TRBJ2-3, with a tentative D call TRBD1 (7 bases). V gave up 2 bases and J gave up 1 base, with 10 bases separating them. Germline lookup yields CDR1 ENHRY and CDR2 SYGVKD. The CDR3 covers 15 residues. The chain's CDR3 is CAISEQGGGTDTQYF. CDR3 bases: TGTGCCATCAGTGAGCAGGGGGGCGGCACAGATACGCAGTATTTT.

V and J are TRBV20-1 and TRBJ2-1; no clear D. Germline V gene data show CDR1 as DFQATT and CDR2 as SNEGSKA (reference sequence). The CDR3 sequence is 17 residues long. The V end was cut by 3 bases, the J end by 0 bases, with 18 bases between. CDR3 loop: CSASPLWAVSSYNEQFF. As DNA, the CDR3 is TGCAGTGCTAGTCCCCTTTGGGCAGTGAGCTCCTACAATGAGCAGTTCTTC.

The V gene is TRBV5-1, the J gene TRBJ1-2; D is uncertain. Deletions cut 0 bases from V and 7 bases from J, with 16 bases between. CDR1 is SGHRS and CDR2 is YFSETQ in the germline V gene. This CDR3 is 15 amino acids long. CDR3 amino acids: CASSLEAGPVFGYTF. The CDR3 DNA is TGCGCCAGCAGCTTGGAGGCAGGACCCGTTTTTGGCTACACCTTC.

A few counts support this clonotype. This sequence joins TRBV20-1 and TRBJ2-7; 7 nucleotides agree with TRBD1. Germline CDR1 reads DFQATT; CDR2 reads SNEGSKA (reference sequence). V was pared by 6 bases and J by 2 bases, with 7 bases of the junction left unmatched. The CDR3 contains 13 residues. CDR3 loop: CSALGDSTYEQYF. CDR3 coding DNA: TGCAGTGCCCTAGGGGACAGCACCTACGAGCAGTACTTC.

J is TRBJ2-4 and V is TRBV27, with 14 bases that match TRBD2. This CDR3 is built from 16 residues. After removal of 5 bases from V and 11 bases from J, the junction contained 11 bases not matched to a gene. Germline CDR1 and CDR2: MNHEY and SMNVEV (reference sequence). The CDR3 protein is CASSLGLAGGLSFQYF. The CDR3 coding sequence is TGTGCCAGCAGTCTTGGACTAGCGGGGGGCCTAAGCTTTCAGTACTTC.

The genes are TRBV12-3 or TRBV12-4 and TRBJ2-4; maybe TRBD1 (6 bases). The DNA end is a closer match to TRBJ2-7, so the J assignment may be wrong. This CDR3 region has 14 residues. The CDR3 is CASSSTGVFHEQYF. As DNA, the CDR3 is TGTGCCAGCAGTTCGACAGGAGTTTTCCACGAGCAGTACTTC.

This clonotype has a handful of counts. The chain is built from TRBV4-2 and TRBJ2-5; D ambiguous. This CDR3 comprises 15 residues. The V and J ends lost 0 bases and 5 bases respectively, with 13 bases between them. In germline, CDR1 is LGHNA, CDR2 YNFKEQ. CDR3: CASSQDRRRRETQYF. Written as DNA, the CDR3 is TGTGCCAGCAGCCAAGATAGGAGAAGACGGGAGACCCAGTACTTC.

As concerns this clonotype: A read error may produce the germline difference seen at one junction end. J is TRBJ2-3 and V is TRBV3-1; D perhaps matches TRBD1 (5 bases). CDR3 size: 14 residues. Germline lookup yields CDR1 LGHDT and CDR2 YNNKEL (reference sequence). The CDR3 is CASSPTFGTGTQYF. CDR3 DNA sequence: TGTGCCAGCAGCCCTACGTTCGGCACAGGTACGCAGTATTTT.

This sequence joins TRBV7-8 and TRBJ1-4, with D tentatively TRBD1 (5 bases). CDR1 is SGHVS, CDR2 FQNEAQ, per germline. This CDR3 has 14 residues. Deletions cut 5 bases from V and 6 bases from J, with 13 bases between. The CDR3 bases are TGTGCCAGCAGCCGGGGACCAAGGGATGAAAAACTGTTTTTT. It encodes CASSRGPRDEKLFF. Looking up the rest from reference TRBV7-8 and TRBJ1-4 gives the full variable domain: GAGVSQSPRYKVAKRGQDVALRCDPISGHVSLFWYQQALGQGPEFLTYFQNEAQLDKSGLPSDRFFAERPEGSVSTLKIQRTQQEDSAVYLCASSRGPRDEKLFFGSGTQLSVL.

This clonotype was seen ten or more times. The V gene is TRBV15, the J gene TRBJ2-4; tentative D call: TRBD2 (5 bases). CDR3 length equals 13 residues. V dropped 1 base and J dropped 8 bases, with 9 bases sitting between them. Germline CDR1 is LNHNV and CDR2 is YYDKDF (reference sequence). In DNA form, the CDR3 reads TGTGCCACCAGCAGAGGGACTGTTGACATTCAGTACTTC. Its protein product is CATSRGTVDIQYF.

V is TRBV12-3 or TRBV12-4 and J is TRBJ1-1; 7 positions agree with TRBD1. The length of the CDR3 is 15 residues. J lost 2 bases, V lost 4 bases, and 7 bases had no gene match. The CDR3 region is CASSSQQGLNTEAFF. The CDR3, as DNA: TGTGCCAGCAGTTCCCAACAGGGGCTAAACACTGAAGCTTTCTTT.

The chain couples TRBV28 to TRBJ1-5; possible D gene TRBD1, 6 bases. Germline loops: CDR1 MDHEN, CDR2 SYDVKM. This CDR3 has 16 residues. Between the trimmed V and J ends, which lost 6 bases and 3 bases, there was a span of 18 bases. This chain's CDR3 is CASSNIYTGNNQPQHF. CDR3 DNA: TGTGCCAGCAGCAACATATACACAGGGAACAATCAGCCCCAGCATTTT. The full variable domain, completed using reference TRBV28 and TRBJ1-5, is DVKVTQSSRYLVKRTGEKVFLECVQDMDHENMFWYRQDPGLGLRLIYFSYDVKMKEKGDIPEGYSVSREKKERFSLILESASTNQTSMYLCASSNIYTGNNQPQHFGDGTRLSIL.

V usage is TRBV15 and J usage is TRBJ2-1; D perhaps matches TRBD2 (6 bases). Trimming stripped 0 bases from V and 5 bases from J, with 11 bases between. The CDR3 is made up of 15 amino acids. Per germline, CDR1 LNHNV and CDR2 YYDKDF (reference sequence). The CDR3 loop is CATSRDRAGNNEQFF. CDR3 DNA: TGTGCCACCAGCAGAGATAGGGCGGGGAACAATGAGCAGTTCTTC.

This chain joins TRBV20-1 and TRBJ2-7, with 10 bases identical to TRBD2. Germline values: CDR1 DFQATT, CDR2 SNEGSKA (reference sequence). CDR3 size: 18 residues. With 3 bases clipped from V and 5 bases from J, the junction kept 19 bases outside the gene matches. CDR3 region: CSARRVGRAGGPRDEQYF. CDR3 sequence (DNA): TGCAGTGCTAGGAGGGTCGGACGAGCGGGAGGGCCTCGGGACGAGCAGTACTTC.

This rearrangement joins TRBV12-3 or TRBV12-4 to TRBJ1-4; D is unclear. This CDR3 is 15 amino acids long. Deletions cut 5 bases from V and 0 bases from J, with 10 bases between. The CDR3 DNA is TGTGCCAGCAGTCCCCAGAGGGCAACTAATGAAAAACTGTTTTTT. Its translation: CASSPQRATNEKLFF.

V gene TRBV11-2 combines with J gene TRBJ2-7, with D unresolved. The CDR3 has 11 residues. Germline V gives CDR1 SGHAT, CDR2 FQNNGV. Trimming removed 4 bases from V and 6 bases from J, with 7 bases in between. CDR3 nucleotides: TGTGCCAGCAGCTCCGTGTCCGAGCAGTACTTC. It specifies CASSSVSEQYF.

This clonotype turned up a few times. The V call is TRBV28, the J call TRBJ2-3; 12 bases are shared with TRBD2. V lost 6 bases to trimming and J lost 9 bases; unmatched junction nucleotides: 16. The CDR3 consists of 17 residues. CDR1 is MDHEN, CDR2 SYDVKM, per germline. The CDR3 DNA is TGTGCCAGCAGCCCCCCCCGACAGGGCCTAGCGGGAGGGACGCAGTATTTT. It is translated as CASSPPRQGLAGGTQYF.

There are a few counts of this clonotype. Sequence at one end of the junction differs from germline and may be a read error. The V and J genes are TRBV19 and TRBJ2-4; 7 bases are a match to TRBD2. Germline assignment: CDR1 LNHDA and CDR2 SQIVND (reference sequence). CDR3 length: 14 amino acids. The CDR3 spells CAGSIAGAKNIQYF. CDR3 bases: TGTGCCGGTAGTATAGCGGGAGCCAAAAACATTCAGTACTTC.

This clonotype was recorded at least ten times. The genes are TRBV24-1 and TRBJ2-1, with 8 bases fitting TRBD2. Unmatched junction bases numbered 7, after V lost 2 bases and J lost 5 bases. The CDR3 loop spans 16 amino acids. Germline loops: CDR1 KGHDR, CDR2 SFDVKD. DNA for the CDR3: TGTGCCACCAGTGATTCGACTAGCGTTGTTCACAATGAGCAGTTCTTC. This codes for CATSDSTSVVHNEQFF.

The chain combines TRBV20-1 with TRBJ1-2; D call uncertain. Germline V CDR1 and CDR2: DFQATT, SNEGSKA (reference sequence). The CDR3 spans 10 residues. The V end was cut by 8 bases, the J end by 8 bases, with 12 bases between. The CDR3 nucleotides read TGCAGTACCCATCATCTGGGCTACACCTTC. It yields the protein CSTHHLGYTF.

This chain uses TRBV4-1 with TRBJ2-3; D is unresolved. Germline CDR1 is MGHRA and CDR2 is YSYEKL. The CDR3 is made up of 14 amino acids. V lost 2 bases to trimming and J lost 5 bases, with 11 bases between them. The CDR3 reads CASSQSWMGDTQYF. The CDR3 DNA reads TGCGCCAGCAGCCAAAGTTGGATGGGAGATACGCAGTATTTT.

The chain uses TRBV27 and TRBJ2-7; D is undetermined. V was clipped by 5 bases and J by 6 bases, with 17 bases between them. The CDR3 contains 14 residues. Germline CDR1 and CDR2: MNHEY and SMNVEV (reference sequence). The CDR3: CASSPALYNVEQYF. CDR3 nucleotides: TGTGCCAGCAGTCCTGCCCTGTACAACGTCGAGCAGTACTTC.